The clone carrying this T cell receptor beta chain was seen a few times. Its cognate antigen is unknown. cDNA libraries for TCR beta contained unique molecular identifiers. TCRdb recomputed calls from the PCR reads with MiXCR, one row per CDR3 protein. Of about 500,000 distinct CDR3 sequences in the sample, approximately 45% are singletons; the top ten hold 12%. With 7 bases removed from V and 4 bases from J, the gap between germline ends came to 6 bases. The CDR3 length is 11 residues. Looked up from germline, CDR1 is MNHNY and CDR2 is SVGAGI (reference sequence). The record originates from a study of post-analysis software for immune sequencing data. Study at large: Courses of disease covered relapsing-remitting, secondary progressive and progressive-relapsing multiple sclerosis.

The study, taken as a whole, reports: Patients used about 5 TRBV segments, including TRBV5-6, TRBV5-1 and TRBV20-1, more often than controls.

Sequenced input: blood. The chain joins TRBV6-6 to TRBJ2-3; D remains ambiguous. This clonotype was sampled from a girl aged 10-17 years with multiple sclerosis. Here the CDR3 DNA reads TGTGCCAGCAAAGGGCCAGATACGCAGTATTTT. The encoded protein is CASKGPDTQYF.